The 29 T cell receptor beta chains below come from one sample, sequenced in a study of identifying expanded T cells in peripheral blood. The repertoire was sequenced with immunoSEQ multiplex PCR; TCRdb's copy has only in-frame clones and lacks some. The sample shows approximately 85,000 clones, approximately 84% of them seen only once. Source material: blood. These receptor sequences come from a person between 18 and 75 years old in good health.

The chain links TRBV14 to TRBJ2-7; unclear D gene. Trimming shortened V by 6 bases and J by 7 bases, and 13 bases separated the two germline ends. Germline V gene lookup returns CDR1 SGHDN and CDR2 FVKESK. The CDR3 spans 12 residues. The CDR3 DNA sequence: TGTGCCAGCAGTTTAGGGTCCCAGGAGCAGTACTTC. Amino acids: CASSLGSQEQYF.

The chain carries TRBV28 and TRBJ2-3; D is possibly TRBD2 (5 bases). V lost 4 bases, J lost 4 bases, and 15 bases lay in between. The CDR3 is 15 residues long. Germline CDR1 reads MDHEN; CDR2 reads SYDVKM. CDR3 sequence reads: CASSSFGSRADTQYF. The CDR3 DNA sequence: TGTGCCAGCAGTTCATTTGGGAGTAGAGCAGATACGCAGTATTTT.

The rearrangement joins TRBV11-3 to TRBJ1-1, with D unresolved. CDR3 length: 14 residues. Germline CDR1 is SGHNT and CDR2 is YENEEA. Trimming took 2 bases from V and 4 from J, leaving 11 bases between them. This chain's CDR3 is CASSLSAGGTEAFF. Written as DNA, the CDR3 is TGTGCCAGCAGCTTATCGGCAGGCGGCACTGAAGCTTTCTTT.

The chain employs TRBV6-5 and TRBJ1-4, with D hard to call. The CDR3 has 14 residues. Germline CDR1 reads MNHEY; CDR2 reads SVGAGI. Trimming removed 2 bases from V and 7 bases from J, with 11 bases in between. The CDR3 sequence is CASSYGRNGEKLFF. In DNA form, the CDR3 reads TGTGCCAGCAGTTACGGGAGGAACGGTGAAAAACTGTTTTTT.

The V and J genes are TRBV30 and TRBJ2-1, with D unresolved. The CDR3 contains 11 residues. V gave up 3 bases and J gave up 3 bases, with 3 bases separating them. Germline CDR1 is GTSNPN and CDR2 is SVGIG (reference sequence). This CDR3 is CAWSIYNEQFF. The DNA for the CDR3 is TGTGCCTGGAGCATCTACAATGAGCAGTTCTTC.

This clone was counted a few times. This chain links TRBV7-9 with TRBJ2-1, with 9 bases matching TRBD1. Trimming took 4 bases from V and 6 from J; bases not matched to a gene: 1. This CDR3 spans 13 amino acids. Per germline, CDR1 SEHNR and CDR2 FQNEAQ (reference sequence). The CDR3 DNA follows: TGTGCCAGCAGCTGGGACAGGGCCAATGAGCAGTTCTTC. Its protein is CASSWDRANEQFF.

The rearrangement uses TRBV7-9 and TRBJ2-3; D unclear. Per the germline V gene, CDR1 is SEHNR and CDR2 is FQNEAQ (reference sequence). There are 14 residues in the CDR3. Between the trimmed V and J ends, which lost 0 bases and 8 bases, there was a span of 12 bases. CDR3 nucleotides: TGTGCCAGCAGCTTAGCTGGACGTCTGGGTACGCAGTATTTT. Protein sequence: CASSLAGRLGTQYF.

The J gene is TRBJ1-2, the V gene TRBV9; possible D gene TRBD1, 5 bases. The CDR3 sequence is 15 residues long. Germline loops: CDR1 SGDLS, CDR2 YYNGEE. V lost 3 bases to trimming and J lost 5 bases, with 17 bases between them. The CDR3 DNA reads TGTGCCAGCAGCGGAGAGCCGGGGCAGGGATATGGCTACACCTTC. Residues: CASSGEPGQGYGYTF.

The gene calls are TRBV4-3 and TRBJ2-3, with a tentative D call TRBD1 (5 bases). The CDR3 runs 16 residues. CDR1 is LGHNA, CDR2 YSLEER, per germline. Trimming took off 0 bases at V and 0 bases at J, with 10 bases between the two ends. This CDR3 is CASSQDVTASTDTQYF. CDR3 DNA sequence: TGCGCCAGCAGCCAAGATGTGACAGCTAGCACAGATACGCAGTATTTT.

The V call is TRBV11-2, the J call TRBJ2-1; 10 bases line up with TRBD2. CDR3 size: 17 residues. V shed 1 base and J 7 bases; nucleotides not matched to a gene: 10. Germline values: CDR1 SGHAT, CDR2 FQNNGV. The CDR3 region is CASSLGGKAGGPNEQFF. CDR3 in DNA: TGTGCCAGCAGCTTAGGAGGTAAAGCGGGAGGGCCTAATGAGCAGTTCTTC. Full variable domain (missing parts from reference TRBV11-2 and TRBJ2-1): EAGVAQSPRYKIIEKRQSVAFWCNPISGHATLYWYQQILGQGPKLLIQFQNNGVVDDSQLPKDRFSAERLKGVDSTLKIQPAKLEDSAVYLCASSLGGKAGGPNEQFFGPGTRLTVL.

This chain uses TRBV28 with TRBJ2-7, with a weak D call TRBD2 (5 bases). The germline V and J ends were trimmed by 10 bases and 2 bases, with 21 bases remaining between them. The CDR3 is made up of 15 amino acids. The germline CDR1 and CDR2 sequences are MDHEN and SYDVKM. The CDR3 bases are TGTGCCACAAACGCGGGTCTGCGGGTTACCTACGAGCAGTACTTC. The encoded protein is CATNAGLRVTYEQYF.

This chain connects TRBV28 to TRBJ1-5; possible D gene TRBD1, 6 bases. Germline V gene sequence: CDR1 MDHEN, CDR2 SYDVKM. The V end lost 7 bases, the J end lost 6 bases, and 22 bases lay between the germline ends. The CDR3 is 16 residues long. The chain's CDR3 is CASTLMRTVVGQPQHF. The CDR3 DNA reads TGTGCCAGCACCCTTATGAGGACAGTAGTAGGTCAGCCCCAGCATTTT.

This clone was picked up a small number of times. The chain recombines TRBV6-1 with TRBJ1-4; D not resolved. The V and J ends lost 3 bases and 0 bases respectively, with 8 bases between them. CDR3 length: 15 residues. Germline-derived CDR1 and CDR2 are MNHNS and SASEGT. The CDR3 sequence is CASSESWATNEKLFF. CDR3 in DNA: TGTGCCAGCAGTGAGTCATGGGCAACTAATGAAAAACTGTTTTTT.

This chain connects TRBV5-4 to TRBJ1-4; D is unresolved. V shed 3 bases and J shed 7 bases, with 16 bases lying between them. Germline assignment: CDR1 SGHNT and CDR2 YYREEE (reference sequence). The CDR3 sequence is 15 residues long. CDR3 amino acids: CASSSQRSGSEKLFF. The CDR3 bases are TGTGCCAGCAGCTCCCAGCGATCCGGGAGTGAAAAACTGTTTTTT.

The J gene is TRBJ2-1, the V gene TRBV6-4, with TRBD1 matching over 9 bases. The germline V gene encodes CDR1 MRHNA and CDR2 SNTAGT. Unmatched junction bases numbered 10, after V lost 5 bases and J lost 5 bases. The CDR3 has 16 amino acids. CDR3 loop: CASSPTQGADDNEQFF. The DNA for the CDR3 is TGTGCCAGCAGTCCTACACAGGGGGCTGACGACAATGAGCAGTTCTTC.

This clone was observed a handful of times. This chain joins TRBV4-2 and TRBJ1-1; the D gene is possibly TRBD1 (5 bases). The CDR3 totals 17 residues. Germline loops: CDR1 LGHNA, CDR2 YNFKEQ. V was cut by 5 bases and J by 2 bases, with 21 bases left in between. The CDR3 is CASSFSTGGKGNTEAFF. As DNA, the CDR3 is TGTGCCAGCAGCTTTTCGACGGGGGGGAAAGGAAACACTGAAGCTTTCTTT.

The V gene is TRBV5-6, the J gene TRBJ1-2; D gene ambiguous. The CDR3 is made up of 12 amino acids. Germline CDR1 reads SGHDT; CDR2 reads YYEEEE. Deletions cut 3 bases from V and 1 base from J, with 4 bases between. The CDR3 DNA is TGTGCCAGCAGCTCTGATAACTATGGCTACACCTTC. It translates to CASSSDNYGYTF.

A single count supports this clone. V is TRBV5-4 and J is TRBJ1-2; D might be TRBD1 (5 bases). There are 15 residues in the CDR3. CDR1 SGHNT and CDR2 YYREEE come from the germline V gene (reference sequence). The V end lost 0 bases, the J end lost 4 bases, and 13 bases lay between the germline ends. The CDR3 nucleotides read TGTGCCAGCAGCTTGGCCGCAGGGCAGGCCTATGGCTACACCTTC. Protein sequence: CASSLAAGQAYGYTF.

The rearrangement joins TRBV19 to TRBJ2-7, with 7 bases fitting TRBD1. CDR1 is LNHDA and CDR2 is SQIVND in the germline V gene (reference sequence). The CDR3 covers 14 residues. J was trimmed by 2 bases and V by 6 bases; bases with no gene match: 7. The CDR3 here is CASSPQGFTYEQYF. In DNA, the CDR3 is TGTGCCAGTAGCCCACAGGGGTTTACCTACGAGCAGTACTTC.

The rearrangement uses TRBV19 and TRBJ1-5, with D uncertain. This CDR3 is 13 amino acids long. Germline V gene lookup returns CDR1 LNHDA and CDR2 SQIVND (reference sequence). With 4 bases removed from V and 1 base from J, the gap between germline ends came to 5 bases. The CDR3 nucleotides read TGTGCCAGTAGTACGTCAAGCAATCAGCCCCAGCATTTT. The encoded protein is CASSTSSNQPQHF.

This clone was seen just once. This sequence joins TRBV29-1 and TRBJ1-1, with 7 bases aligning to TRBD1. The CDR3 sequence is 13 residues long. CDR1 and CDR2 (germline): SQVTM, ANQGSEA. Trimming took 7 bases from V and 5 from J; bases not matched to a gene: 10. The CDR3 loop is CSGQGSGGTEAFF. The DNA for the CDR3 is TGCAGCGGACAGGGTAGTGGAGGAACTGAAGCTTTCTTT.

This chain joins TRBV6-5 and TRBJ1-3, with D possibly TRBD1 on 6 matching bases. The germline V gene has CDR1 MNHEY and CDR2 SVGAGI. V was cut by 4 bases and J by 5 bases, with 12 bases left in between. The CDR3 is 14 residues long. The CDR3: CASSSDRSRNTIYF. CDR3 nucleotide sequence: TGTGCCAGCAGTTCGGACAGAAGCAGAAACACCATATATTTT.

The chain employs TRBV28 and TRBJ2-5, with 8 bases that match TRBD2. The V and J ends lost 9 bases and 7 bases, in that order; junction bases with no gene match: 7. This CDR3 region has 12 residues. Germline CDR1 reads MDHEN; CDR2 reads SYDVKM. Here the CDR3 reads CASETSERTQYF. The DNA of the CDR3 is TGTGCCAGTGAGACTAGCGAGAGGACCCAGTACTTC. Full variable domain (missing parts from reference TRBV28 and TRBJ2-5): DVKVTQSSRYLVKRTGEKVFLECVQDMDHENMFWYRQDPGLGLRLIYFSYDVKMKEKGDIPEGYSVSREKKERFSLILESASTNQTSMYLCASETSERTQYFGPGTRLLVL.

The rearrangement joins TRBV19 to TRBJ1-5, with D uncertain. V lost 3 bases and J 5 bases, leaving 8 bases between the germline ends. The CDR3 covers 13 residues. Per germline, CDR1 LNHDA and CDR2 SQIVND (reference sequence). CDR3 loop: CASSIDRDQPQHF. DNA of the CDR3: TGTGCCAGTAGTATCGATCGAGATCAGCCCCAGCATTTT.

The chain is built from TRBV7-6 and TRBJ1-3; no definite D call. Per germline, CDR1 SGHVS and CDR2 FNYEAQ. V dropped 4 bases and J dropped 1 base, with 8 bases sitting between them. CDR3 size: 14 residues. CDR3 DNA: TGTGCCAGCAGCTCCCTCGGATCTGGAAACACCATATATTTT. Protein sequence: CASSSLGSGNTIYF.

The V call is TRBV6-5, the J call TRBJ2-1; D is perhaps TRBD2 (5 bases). Germline assignment: CDR1 MNHEY and CDR2 SVGAGI. CDR3 length equals 13 residues. V lost 6 bases to trimming and J lost 3 bases, with 9 bases between them. The CDR3 sequence is CASRRTSYNEQFF. The CDR3 coding sequence is TGTGCCAGCAGGCGAACTAGCTACAATGAGCAGTTCTTC.

The rearrangement links TRBV7-2 to TRBJ1-4, with D uncertain. Trimming pared 5 bases from V and 4 bases from J, leaving 11 bases between. Looked up from germline, CDR1 is SGHTA and CDR2 is FQGNSA. The CDR3 is 14 residues long. CDR3 sequence: CASSPGRSNEKLFF. The CDR3 bases are TGTGCCAGCAGCCCCGGACGGAGTAATGAAAAACTGTTTTTT.

The V call is TRBV5-4, the J call TRBJ2-5; 14 nucleotides align to TRBD2. Germline CDR1 reads SGHNT; CDR2 reads YYREEE (reference sequence). The V gene end was trimmed by 4 bases and the J gene end by 1 base; junction bases not matched to a gene: 6. This CDR3 is 17 amino acids long. The CDR3 nucleotides are TGTGCCAGCAGCCCTCGGACTAGCGGGAGGAGCCAAGAGACCCAGTACTTC. It codes for CASSPRTSGRSQETQYF.

The CDR3, as DNA: TGTGCCAGCAGCGGACTAGCGGGATTCTCAGATACGCAGTATTTT. Translation: CASSGLAGFSDTQYF. This chain joins TRBV7-2 and TRBJ2-3; 12 bases are shared with TRBD2. In germline, CDR1 is SGHTA, CDR2 FQGNSA. The CDR3 contains 15 residues. V was pared by 5 bases and J by 4 bases, with 4 bases of the junction left unmatched.